These 22 T cell receptor beta chains share one sample of origin, sequenced in a study of cytomegalovirus exposure and HLA in healthy donors. PCR primers comprised 60 Vbeta and 13 Jbeta primers. The table came from immunoSEQ multiplex PCR; TCRdb's copy has only in-frame clones and leaves some out. The sample consists of 100,000 to 150,000 clones, 79% of them appearing once. Sequencing input: PBMCs. The receptors were sampled from a man younger than 35 in good health and CMV-seronegative.

The chain combines TRBV30 with TRBJ1-6; D remains unclear. Trimming pared 4 bases from V and 10 bases from J, leaving 11 bases between. Germline V CDR1 and CDR2: GTSNPN, SVGIG (reference sequence). This CDR3 is built from 12 residues. Here the CDR3 reads CAWTNTRSPLHF. DNA of the CDR3: TGTGCCTGGACTAATACGAGGTCACCCCTCCACTTT.

The rearrangement links TRBV6-1 to TRBJ2-1; D perhaps matches TRBD2 (6 bases). The V end lost 1 base, the J end lost 0 bases, and 19 bases lay between the germline ends. Germline V gives CDR1 MNHNS, CDR2 SASEGT. The CDR3 consists of 19 residues. The CDR3: CASSEGDEPGVSSYNEQFF. Written as DNA, the CDR3 is TGTGCCAGCAGTGAAGGGGATGAACCGGGGGTAAGCTCCTACAATGAGCAGTTCTTC.

V and J are TRBV28 and TRBJ1-5; D possibly corresponds to TRBD1 (5 bases). CDR1 MDHEN and CDR2 SYDVKM come from the germline V gene. V was cut by 3 bases and J by 2 bases, with 17 bases left in between. This CDR3 contains 17 residues. DNA for the CDR3: TGTGCCAGCAGTTTCTGGGGGGTGGGGAATGGCAATCAGCCCCAGCATTTT. Translation gives CASSFWGVGNGNQPQHF.

The DNA of the CDR3 is TGTGCCAGCAGCCAACGGACTAGCGGGAGGGCCGTAAACAATGAGCAGTTCTTC. Protein sequence: CASSQRTSGRAVNNEQFF. This chain joins TRBV4-2 and TRBJ2-1; 15 nucleotides line up with TRBD2. Germline CDR1 reads LGHNA; CDR2 reads YNFKEQ. The trim removed 2 bases at V and 5 bases at J, leaving 7 bases unmatched. CDR3 size: 18 residues.

The chain uses TRBV15 and TRBJ2-4, with 11 bases aligning to TRBD2. V trimming: 0 bases; J trimming: 4 bases; junction bases outside the gene matches: 5. Germline V CDR1 and CDR2: LNHNV, YYDKDF (reference sequence). CDR3 size: 17 residues. CDR3 coding DNA: TGTGCCACCAGCAGAGAGGGTACTAGCGGGAGTAAAAACATTCAGTACTTC. Translation: CATSREGTSGSKNIQYF.

The rearrangement joins TRBV28 to TRBJ1-4; a weak D match, TRBD1 (5 bases). The CDR3 contains 13 residues. Trimming pared 5 bases from V and 11 bases from J, leaving 15 bases between. Per the germline V gene, CDR1 is MDHEN and CDR2 is SYDVKM. The CDR3 reads CASSLGERGKLFF. CDR3 in DNA: TGTGCCAGCAGTCTTGGGGAGCGGGGGAAACTGTTTTTT.

The chain has TRBV10-3 and TRBJ1-2, with TRBD1 matching 7 bases. CDR1 is ENHRY and CDR2 is SYGVKD in the germline V gene. Losses at the gene ends were 6 bases for V and 3 bases for J; bases not matched to a gene: 7. The CDR3 has 14 residues. This chain's CDR3 is CAIREDRTDYGYTF. The DNA of the CDR3 is TGTGCCATCAGAGAGGACAGGACGGACTATGGCTACACCTTC.

The chain employs TRBV28 and TRBJ2-3; 9 nucleotides match TRBD2. V gave up 8 bases and J gave up 7 bases; unmatched junction bases: 7. Germline V CDR1 and CDR2: MDHEN, SYDVKM. The CDR3 is 13 residues long. The CDR3 loop reads CASSAGGSYTQYF. CDR3 nucleotides: TGTGCCAGCTCGGCGGGAGGGTCTTATACGCAGTATTTT.

V and J are TRBV18 and TRBJ1-1; possible D gene TRBD1, 5 bases. Between the trimmed V and J ends, which lost 3 bases and 8 bases, there was a span of 13 bases. The CDR3 is 13 amino acids. Germline V gives CDR1 KGHSH, CDR2 LQKENI. DNA for the CDR3: TGTGCCAGCTCACCCGAGAGACAGACCGAAGCTTTCTTT. Translating gives CASSPERQTEAFF.

The rearrangement joins TRBV7-2 to TRBJ1-4; 7 positions match TRBD1. Germline CDR1 and CDR2: SGHTA and FQGNSA. The trim removed 4 bases at V and 0 bases at J, leaving 5 bases unmatched. The CDR3 covers 16 residues. The CDR3 coding sequence is TGTGCCAGCAGCTCCCAAACAGGGGCAACTAATGAAAAACTGTTTTTT. Translation: CASSSQTGATNEKLFF. Supplemented by reference TRBV7-2 and TRBJ1-4, the full variable domain reads GAGVSQSPSNKVTEKGKDVELRCDPISGHTALYWYRQSLGQGLEFLIYFQGNSAPDKSGLPSDRFSAERTGGSVSTLTIQRTQQEDSAVYLCASSSQTGATNEKLFFGSGTQLSVL.

The chain links TRBV4-1 to TRBJ1-5; D might be TRBD1 (5 bases). Germline-derived CDR1 and CDR2 are MGHRA and YSYEKL. V was shortened by 4 bases and J by 0 bases, with 16 bases between the two germline ends. This CDR3 is 17 amino acids long. In DNA, the CDR3 is TGCGCCAGCAGCCTAATCTTACAGGCTTATAGCAATCAGCCCCAGCATTTT. Amino acid sequence: CASSLILQAYSNQPQHF.

V usage is TRBV19 and J usage is TRBJ1-5; the D gene is possibly TRBD1 (6 bases). The CDR3 sequence is 13 residues long. Per the germline V gene, CDR1 is LNHDA and CDR2 is SQIVND (reference sequence). V was pared by 9 bases and J by 1 base, with 10 bases between. The CDR3 region has the DNA TGTGCCAGCCTGGACAGAAGCAATCAGCCCCAGCATTTT. This encodes CASLDRSNQPQHF.

The chain combines TRBV7-9 with TRBJ2-3; maybe TRBD2 (6 bases). The CDR3 has 14 residues. Trimming cost V 4 bases and J 2 bases, with 10 bases left between them. Germline CDR1 and CDR2: SEHNR and FQNEAQ (reference sequence). The CDR3 is CASSSRDFTDTQYF. CDR3 DNA sequence: TGTGCCAGCAGCTCGCGGGACTTCACAGATACGCAGTATTTT.

This chain connects TRBV7-9 to TRBJ2-2; tentative D call: TRBD2 (6 bases). Germline lookup yields CDR1 SEHNR and CDR2 FQNEAQ (reference sequence). The CDR3 is made up of 15 amino acids. Trimming shortened V by 1 base and J by 1 base, and 7 bases separated the two germline ends. CDR3 protein: CASSLVAVNTGELFF. In nucleotides, the CDR3 is TGTGCCAGCAGCTTAGTAGCGGTGAACACCGGGGAGCTGTTTTTT.

This chain links TRBV11-2 with TRBJ2-1; a possible D gene is TRBD2 (6 bases). The CDR3 runs to 13 residues. The V end lost 1 base, the J end lost 12 bases, and 13 bases lay between the germline ends. CDR1 SGHAT and CDR2 FQNNGV come from the germline V gene. The CDR3 DNA reads TGTGCCAGCAGCTTAGCCCCGGGGGATGGGCAGTTCTTC. Its protein product is CASSLAPGDGQFF.

V usage is TRBV5-8 and J usage is TRBJ1-1; D is unclear. V shed 1 base and J shed 3 bases, with 4 bases lying between them. Germline CDR1 is SGHTS and CDR2 is YDEGEE. CDR3 length: 12 amino acids. This CDR3 reads CASSLYYTEAFF. The CDR3 DNA reads as TGTGCCAGCAGCTTGTACTACACTGAAGCTTTCTTT.

In its sample, this clone was seen a few times. This chain joins TRBV7-8 and TRBJ1-2, with TRBD1 matching over 9 bases. The CDR3 has 13 amino acids. Germline CDR1 reads SGHVS; CDR2 reads FQNEAQ. Unmatched junction bases numbered 0, after V lost 4 bases and J lost 3 bases. The CDR3 sequence is CASSWDRDYGYTF. CDR3 DNA sequence: TGTGCCAGCAGCTGGGACAGGGACTATGGCTACACCTTC.

The chain is built from TRBV27 and TRBJ1-1, with TRBD1 matching 10 bases. This CDR3 comprises 16 residues. The J segment lost 3 bases and the V segment lost 5 bases, leaving 9 bases of the junction unmatched. Germline values: CDR1 MNHEY, CDR2 SMNVEV (reference sequence). The CDR3 here is CASSLWTGGADTEAFF. The CDR3 DNA follows: TGTGCCAGCAGTCTATGGACAGGGGGGGCGGACACTGAAGCTTTCTTT.

Worth noting for this clone: Other DNA sequences of this sample code for an identical CDR3. This rearrangement joins TRBV9 to TRBJ2-1; a weak D match, TRBD2 (5 bases). Trimming took off 2 bases at V and 0 bases at J, with 12 bases between the two ends. Germline lookup yields CDR1 SGDLS and CDR2 YYNGEE. CDR3 length equals 16 residues. CDR3 nucleotide sequence: TGTGCCAGCAGCGTGGTAGCGTTTAGCTCCTACAATGAGCAGTTCTTC. Encoded protein: CASSVVAFSSYNEQFF.

CDR3 DNA sequence: TGTGCCAGTGTTGCACAGGGTGGCACTGAAGCTTTCTTT. Translation: CASVAQGGTEAFF. The chain couples TRBV28 to TRBJ1-1; D might be TRBD1 (6 bases). The CDR3 covers 13 residues. The V and J ends lost 9 bases and 4 bases respectively, with 15 bases between them. From germline, CDR1 is MDHEN and CDR2 SYDVKM.

This clone was counted a few times. The genes are TRBV2 and TRBJ1-5; 8 bases are shared with TRBD1. V dropped 4 bases and J dropped 6; count of bases not matched to a gene: 8. Germline loops: CDR1 SNHLY, CDR2 FYNNEI. The CDR3 extends over 15 amino acids. For the CDR3, the DNA is TGTGCCAGCAGTGTAGCAGGGGGCTGGAGTCAGCCCCAGCATTTT. Its translation is CASSVAGGWSQPQHF.

The chain employs TRBV4-1 and TRBJ2-5; 10 positions agree with TRBD1. J gave up 5 bases and V 4 bases, and 7 bases lay outside the gene matches. The length of the CDR3 is 15 residues. Per germline, CDR1 MGHRA and CDR2 YSYEKL. For the CDR3, the DNA is TGCGCCAGCAGCCCTCTGGGACAGGGGAGGGAGACCCAGTACTTC. Its protein product is CASSPLGQGRETQYF.